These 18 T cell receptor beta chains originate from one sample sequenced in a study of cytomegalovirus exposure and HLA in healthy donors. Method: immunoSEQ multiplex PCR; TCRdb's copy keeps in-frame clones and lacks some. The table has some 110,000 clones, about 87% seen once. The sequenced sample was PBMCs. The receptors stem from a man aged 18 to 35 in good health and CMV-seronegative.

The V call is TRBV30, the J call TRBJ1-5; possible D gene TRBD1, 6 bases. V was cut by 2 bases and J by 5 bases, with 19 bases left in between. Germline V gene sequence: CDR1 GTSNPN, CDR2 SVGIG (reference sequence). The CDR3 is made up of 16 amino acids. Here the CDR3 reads CAWSPKLRQVYQPQHF. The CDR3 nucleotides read TGTGCCTGGAGTCCTAAACTCAGACAGGTTTATCAGCCCCAGCATTTT.

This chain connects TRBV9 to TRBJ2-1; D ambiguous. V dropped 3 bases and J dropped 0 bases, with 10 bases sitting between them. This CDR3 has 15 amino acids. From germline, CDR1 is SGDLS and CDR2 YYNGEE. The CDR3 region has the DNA TGTGCCAGCAGCGCCTCGTCAGTCTCCTACAATGAGCAGTTCTTC. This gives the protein CASSASSVSYNEQFF.

CDR3 loop: CASSQGQSNTEAFF. CDR3 nucleotide sequence: TGCGCCAGCAGCCAGGGACAATCGAACACTGAAGCTTTCTTT. The chain joins TRBV4-3 to TRBJ1-1, with D perhaps TRBD1 (6 bases). V shed 3 bases and J shed 1 base, with 9 bases lying between them. Germline CDR1 is LGHNA and CDR2 is YSLEER. The CDR3 contains 14 residues.

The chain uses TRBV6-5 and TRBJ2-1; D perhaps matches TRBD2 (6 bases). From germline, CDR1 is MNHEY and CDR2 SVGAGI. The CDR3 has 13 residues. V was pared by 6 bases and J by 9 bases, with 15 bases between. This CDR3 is CASRRLERCEQFF. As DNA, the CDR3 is TGTGCCAGCAGGAGACTAGAGAGGTGTGAGCAGTTCTTC.

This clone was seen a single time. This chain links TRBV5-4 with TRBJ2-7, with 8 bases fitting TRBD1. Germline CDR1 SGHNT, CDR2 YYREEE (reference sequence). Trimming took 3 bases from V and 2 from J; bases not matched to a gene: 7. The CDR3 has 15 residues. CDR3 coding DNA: TGTGCCAGCAGCTCCGGGACAGGCCTAACCTACGAGCAGTACTTC. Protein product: CASSSGTGLTYEQYF.

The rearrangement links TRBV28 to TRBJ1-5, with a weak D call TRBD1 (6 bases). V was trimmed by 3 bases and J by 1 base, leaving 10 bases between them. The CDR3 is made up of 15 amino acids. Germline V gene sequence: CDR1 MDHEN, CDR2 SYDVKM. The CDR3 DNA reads TGTGCCAGCAGTTTGACCGGACAGAGCAATCAGCCCCAGCATTTT. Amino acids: CASSLTGQSNQPQHF. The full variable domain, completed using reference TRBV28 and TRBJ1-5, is DVKVTQSSRYLVKRTGEKVFLECVQDMDHENMFWYRQDPGLGLRLIYFSYDVKMKEKGDIPEGYSVSREKKERFSLILESASTNQTSMYLCASSLTGQSNQPQHFGDGTRLSIL.

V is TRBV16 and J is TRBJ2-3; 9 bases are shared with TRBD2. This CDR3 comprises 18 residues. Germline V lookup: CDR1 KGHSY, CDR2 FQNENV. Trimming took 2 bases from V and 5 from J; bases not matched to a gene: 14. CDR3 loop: CASSQDLPPAGGQDTQYF. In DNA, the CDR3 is TGTGCCAGCAGCCAAGATCTTCCGCCAGCGGGGGGACAAGATACGCAGTATTTT.

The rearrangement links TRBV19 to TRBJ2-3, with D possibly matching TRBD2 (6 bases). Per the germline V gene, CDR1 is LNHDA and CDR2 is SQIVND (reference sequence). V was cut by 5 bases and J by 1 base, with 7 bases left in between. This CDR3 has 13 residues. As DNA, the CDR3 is TGTGCCAGTAGTCCGGGGGGCACAGATACGCAGTATTTT. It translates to CASSPGGTDTQYF.

The DNA for the CDR3 is TGTGCCAGCAGTTACTCTACAGGGGCAGACACCATATATTTT. It codes for CASSYSTGADTIYF. The rearrangement uses TRBV6-5 and TRBJ1-3, with TRBD1 identical over 7 bases. Trimming cost V 0 bases and J 8 bases; bases outside gene matches: 4. Germline V CDR1 and CDR2: MNHEY, SVGAGI. The CDR3 is 14 residues long.

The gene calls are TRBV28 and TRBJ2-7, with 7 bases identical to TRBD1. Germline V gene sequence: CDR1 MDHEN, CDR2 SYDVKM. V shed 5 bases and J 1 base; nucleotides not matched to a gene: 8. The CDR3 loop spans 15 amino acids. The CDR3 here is CASSDRGTASYEQYF. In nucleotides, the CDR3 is TGTGCCAGCAGTGACCGTGGGACAGCATCCTACGAGCAGTACTTC.

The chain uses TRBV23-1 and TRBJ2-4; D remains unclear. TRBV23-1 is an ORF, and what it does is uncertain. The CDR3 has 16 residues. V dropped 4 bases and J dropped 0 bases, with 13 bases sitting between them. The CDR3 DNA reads TGCGCCAGCAGTCCGTGGCAGGTCTTAGCCAAAAACATTCAGTACTTC. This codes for CASSPWQVLAKNIQYF.

The CDR3 DNA reads as TGTGCCAGCAGTGTTGAGGGGGCAGCTAACTATGGCTACACCTTC. As protein: CASSVEGAANYGYTF. The rearrangement joins TRBV2 to TRBJ1-2; TRBD1 agrees at 7 bases. From germline, CDR1 is SNHLY and CDR2 FYNNEI. The V and J ends lost 4 bases and 0 bases, in that order; junction bases with no gene match: 5. This CDR3 is 15 amino acids long.

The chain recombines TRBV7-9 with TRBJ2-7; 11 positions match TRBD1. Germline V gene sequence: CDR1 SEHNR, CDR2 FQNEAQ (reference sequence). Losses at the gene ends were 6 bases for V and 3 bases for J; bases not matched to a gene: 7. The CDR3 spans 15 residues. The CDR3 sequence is CASSKSGTGGYEQYF. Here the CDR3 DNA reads TGTGCCAGCAGTAAATCCGGGACAGGGGGCTACGAGCAGTACTTC.

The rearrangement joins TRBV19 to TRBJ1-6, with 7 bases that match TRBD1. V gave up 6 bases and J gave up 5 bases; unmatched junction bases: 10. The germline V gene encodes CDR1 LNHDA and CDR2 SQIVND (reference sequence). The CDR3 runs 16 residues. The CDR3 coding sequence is TGTGCCAGTAGACCTCGGGGACAGCGAGATAATTCACCCCTCCACTTT. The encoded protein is CASRPRGQRDNSPLHF.

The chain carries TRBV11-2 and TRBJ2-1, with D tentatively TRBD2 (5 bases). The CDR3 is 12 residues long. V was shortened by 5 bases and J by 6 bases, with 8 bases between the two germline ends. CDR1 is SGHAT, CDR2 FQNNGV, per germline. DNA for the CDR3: TGTGCCAGCAGCATCACTAGCAATGAGCAGTTCTTC. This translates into CASSITSNEQFF.

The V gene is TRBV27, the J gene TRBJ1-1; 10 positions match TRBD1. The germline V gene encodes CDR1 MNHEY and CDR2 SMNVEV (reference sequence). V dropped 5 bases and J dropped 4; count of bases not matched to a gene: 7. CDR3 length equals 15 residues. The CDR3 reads CASSPRQGAVTEAFF. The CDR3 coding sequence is TGTGCCAGCAGTCCCCGACAGGGGGCGGTCACTGAAGCTTTCTTT.

This CDR3 reads CASSLEGNTEAFF. The CDR3, as DNA: TGTGCCAGCAGTTTGGAGGGGAACACTGAAGCTTTCTTT. The V and J genes are TRBV28 and TRBJ1-1; the D is unclear. CDR3 length: 13 residues. The ends were cut back, 3 bases at V and 1 base at J, with 6 bases in the middle. Germline lookup yields CDR1 MDHEN and CDR2 SYDVKM. The full variable domain, its missing parts supplied by reference TRBV28 and TRBJ1-1, is DVKVTQSSRYLVKRTGEKVFLECVQDMDHENMFWYRQDPGLGLRLIYFSYDVKMKEKGDIPEGYSVSREKKERFSLILESASTNQTSMYLCASSLEGNTEAFFGQGTRLTVV.

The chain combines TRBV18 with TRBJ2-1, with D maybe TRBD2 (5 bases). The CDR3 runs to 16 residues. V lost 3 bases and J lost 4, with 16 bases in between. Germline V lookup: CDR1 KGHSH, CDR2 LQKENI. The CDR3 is CASSPRVPSMYNEQFF. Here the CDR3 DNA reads TGTGCCAGCTCACCCCGGGTCCCTAGCATGTACAATGAGCAGTTCTTC.